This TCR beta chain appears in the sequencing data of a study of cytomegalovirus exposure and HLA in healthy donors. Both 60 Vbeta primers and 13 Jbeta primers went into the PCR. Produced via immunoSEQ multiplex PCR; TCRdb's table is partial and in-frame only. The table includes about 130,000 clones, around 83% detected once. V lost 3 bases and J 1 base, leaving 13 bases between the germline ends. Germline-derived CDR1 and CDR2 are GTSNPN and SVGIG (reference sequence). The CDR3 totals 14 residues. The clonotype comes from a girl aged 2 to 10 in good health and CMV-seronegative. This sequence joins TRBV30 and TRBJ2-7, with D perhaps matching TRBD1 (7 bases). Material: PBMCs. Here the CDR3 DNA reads TGTGCCTGGAGGACGGCAGGGGGGTCCTACGAGCAGTACTTC. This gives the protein CAWRTAGGSYEQYF. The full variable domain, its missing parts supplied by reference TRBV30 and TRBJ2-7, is SQTIHQWPATLVQPVGSPLSLECTVEGTSNPNLYWYRQAAGRGLQLLFYSVGIGQISSEVPQNLSASRPQDRQFILSSKKLLLSDSGFYLCAWRTAGGSYEQYFGPGTRLTVT.